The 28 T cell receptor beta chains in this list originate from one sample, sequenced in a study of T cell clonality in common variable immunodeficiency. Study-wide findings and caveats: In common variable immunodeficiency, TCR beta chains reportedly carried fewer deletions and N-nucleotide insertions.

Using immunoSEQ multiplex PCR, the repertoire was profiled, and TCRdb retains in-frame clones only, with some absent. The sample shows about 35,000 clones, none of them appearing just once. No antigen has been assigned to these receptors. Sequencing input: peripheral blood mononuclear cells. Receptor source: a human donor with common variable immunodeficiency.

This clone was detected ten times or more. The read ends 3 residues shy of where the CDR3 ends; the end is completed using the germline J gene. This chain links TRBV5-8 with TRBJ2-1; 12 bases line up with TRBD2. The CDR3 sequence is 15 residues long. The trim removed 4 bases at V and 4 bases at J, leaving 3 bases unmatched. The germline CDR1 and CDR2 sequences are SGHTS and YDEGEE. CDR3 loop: CASSLGLAGYNEQFF. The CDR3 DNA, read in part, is TGTGCCAGCAGCCTTGGACTAGCGGGATACAATGAG.

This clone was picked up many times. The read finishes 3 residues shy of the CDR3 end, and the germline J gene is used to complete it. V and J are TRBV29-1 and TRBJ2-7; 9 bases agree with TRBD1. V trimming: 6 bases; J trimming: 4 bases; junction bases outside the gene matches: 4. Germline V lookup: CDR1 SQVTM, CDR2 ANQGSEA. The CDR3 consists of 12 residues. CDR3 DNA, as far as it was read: TGCAGCGTCCAGACAGGGGGTTACGAG. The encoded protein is CSVQTGGYE. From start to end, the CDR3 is CSVQTGGYEQYF.

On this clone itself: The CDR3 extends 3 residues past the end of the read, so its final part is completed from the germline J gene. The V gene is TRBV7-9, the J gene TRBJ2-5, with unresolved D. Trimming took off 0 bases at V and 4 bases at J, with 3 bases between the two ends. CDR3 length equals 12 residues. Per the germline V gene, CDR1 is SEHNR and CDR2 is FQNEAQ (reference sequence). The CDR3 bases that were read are TGTGCCAGCAGCTTAGCGCGAGAGACC. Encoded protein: CASSLARET. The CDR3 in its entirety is CASSLARETQYF.

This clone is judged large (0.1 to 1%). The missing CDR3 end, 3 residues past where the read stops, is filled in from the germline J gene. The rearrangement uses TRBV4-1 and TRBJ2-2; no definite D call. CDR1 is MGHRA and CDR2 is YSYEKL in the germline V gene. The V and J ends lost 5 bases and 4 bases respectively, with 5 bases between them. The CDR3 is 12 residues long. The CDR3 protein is CASSTTTGELFF. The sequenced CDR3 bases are TGCGCCAGCAGCACTACCACCGGGGAG.

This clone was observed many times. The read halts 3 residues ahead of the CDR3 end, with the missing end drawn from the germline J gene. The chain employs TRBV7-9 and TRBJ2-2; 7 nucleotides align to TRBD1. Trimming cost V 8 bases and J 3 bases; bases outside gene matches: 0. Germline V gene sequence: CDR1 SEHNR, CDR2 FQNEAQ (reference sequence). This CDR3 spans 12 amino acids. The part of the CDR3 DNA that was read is TGTGCCAGCGGGACAGACACCGGGGAG. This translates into CASGTDTGE. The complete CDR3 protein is CASGTDTGELFF.

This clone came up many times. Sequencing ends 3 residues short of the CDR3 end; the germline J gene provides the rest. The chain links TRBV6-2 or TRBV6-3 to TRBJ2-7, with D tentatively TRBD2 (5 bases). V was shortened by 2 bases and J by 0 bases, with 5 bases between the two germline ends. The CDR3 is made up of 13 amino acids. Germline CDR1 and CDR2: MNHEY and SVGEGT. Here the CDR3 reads CASSYEGSYEQYF. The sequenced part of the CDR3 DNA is TGTGCCAGCAGTTACGAGGGCTCCTACGAG.

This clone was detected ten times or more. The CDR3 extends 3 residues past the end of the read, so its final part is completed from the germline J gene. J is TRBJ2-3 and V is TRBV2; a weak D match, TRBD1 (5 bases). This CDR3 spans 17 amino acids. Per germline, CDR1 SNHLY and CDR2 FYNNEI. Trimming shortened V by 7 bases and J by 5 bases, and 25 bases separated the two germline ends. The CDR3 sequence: CASTPGKFSGAGDTQYF. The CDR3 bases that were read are TGTGCCAGCACCCCAGGGAAATTTAGTGGGGCAGGAGATACG.

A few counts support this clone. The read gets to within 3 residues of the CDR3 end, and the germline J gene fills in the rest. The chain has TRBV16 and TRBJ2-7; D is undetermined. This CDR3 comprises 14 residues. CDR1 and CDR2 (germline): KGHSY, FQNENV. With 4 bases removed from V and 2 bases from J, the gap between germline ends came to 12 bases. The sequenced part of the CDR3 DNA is TGTGCCAGCAGCCCCCGACTTAATCCCTACGAG. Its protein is CASSPRLNPYE. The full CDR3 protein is CASSPRLNPYEQYF.

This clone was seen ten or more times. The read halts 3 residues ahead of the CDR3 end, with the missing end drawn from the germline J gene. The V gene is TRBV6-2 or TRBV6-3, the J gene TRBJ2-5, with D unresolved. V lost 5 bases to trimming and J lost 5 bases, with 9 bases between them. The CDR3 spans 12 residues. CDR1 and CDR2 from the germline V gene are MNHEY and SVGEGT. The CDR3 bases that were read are TGTGCCAGCAGTCCCGGGTACGAGACC. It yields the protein CASSPGYET. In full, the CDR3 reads CASSPGYETQYF.

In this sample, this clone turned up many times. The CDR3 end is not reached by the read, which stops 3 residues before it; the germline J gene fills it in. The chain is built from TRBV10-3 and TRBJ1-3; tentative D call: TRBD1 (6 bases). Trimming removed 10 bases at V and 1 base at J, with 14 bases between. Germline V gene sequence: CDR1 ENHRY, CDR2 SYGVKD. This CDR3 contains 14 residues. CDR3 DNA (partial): TGTGCCACCGAGAACAGGGAATCTGGAAACACC. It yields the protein CATENRESGNT. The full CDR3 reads CATENRESGNTIYF.

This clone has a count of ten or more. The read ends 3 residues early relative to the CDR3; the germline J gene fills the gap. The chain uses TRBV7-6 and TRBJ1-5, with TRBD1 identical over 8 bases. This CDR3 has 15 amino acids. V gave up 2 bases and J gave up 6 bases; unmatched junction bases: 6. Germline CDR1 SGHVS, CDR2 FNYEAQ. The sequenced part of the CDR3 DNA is TGTGCCAGCAGCTTATGGCTCGACAGGGGTCAGCCC. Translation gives CASSLWLDRGQP. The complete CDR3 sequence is CASSLWLDRGQPQHF.

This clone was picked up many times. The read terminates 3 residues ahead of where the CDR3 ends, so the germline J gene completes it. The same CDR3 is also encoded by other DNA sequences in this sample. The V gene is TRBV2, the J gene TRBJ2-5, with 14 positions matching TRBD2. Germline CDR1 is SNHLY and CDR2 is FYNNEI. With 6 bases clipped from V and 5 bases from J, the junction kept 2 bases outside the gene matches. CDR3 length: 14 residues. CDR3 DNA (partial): TGTGCCAGCAGGGGACTAGCGGGAGTTGAGACC. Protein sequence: CASRGLAGVET. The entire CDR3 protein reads CASRGLAGVETQYF.

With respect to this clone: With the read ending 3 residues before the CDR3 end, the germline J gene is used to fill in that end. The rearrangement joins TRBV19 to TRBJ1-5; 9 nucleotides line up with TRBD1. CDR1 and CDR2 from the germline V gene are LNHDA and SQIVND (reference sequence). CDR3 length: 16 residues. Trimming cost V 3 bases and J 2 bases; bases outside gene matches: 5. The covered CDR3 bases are TGTGCCAGTAGTATCCAGGGACAGGGCGGCAATCAGCCC. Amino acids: CASSIQGQGGNQP. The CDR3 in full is CASSIQGQGGNQPQHF.

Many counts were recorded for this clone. The CDR3 sequence is CASSIGLAGVTGELFF. CDR3 DNA (partial): TGCGCCAGCAGCATCGGACTAGCGGGAGTAACCGGGGAG. The chain recombines TRBV5-1 with TRBJ2-2; 13 bases are a match to TRBD2. Read data end 3 residues before the CDR3 end; the end is taken from the germline J gene. J was trimmed by 5 bases and V by 4 bases; bases with no gene match: 5. Germline assignment: CDR1 SGHRS and CDR2 YFSETQ. The CDR3 is 16 amino acids.

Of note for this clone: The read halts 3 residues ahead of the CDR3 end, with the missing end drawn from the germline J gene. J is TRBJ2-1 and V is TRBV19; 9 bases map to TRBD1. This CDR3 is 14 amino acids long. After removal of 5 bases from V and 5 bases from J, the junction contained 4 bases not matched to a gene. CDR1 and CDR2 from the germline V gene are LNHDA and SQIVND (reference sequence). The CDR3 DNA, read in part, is TGTGCCAGTAGTGCAAACAGGGGGCACAATGAG. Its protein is CASSANRGHNE. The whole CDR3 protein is CASSANRGHNEQFF.

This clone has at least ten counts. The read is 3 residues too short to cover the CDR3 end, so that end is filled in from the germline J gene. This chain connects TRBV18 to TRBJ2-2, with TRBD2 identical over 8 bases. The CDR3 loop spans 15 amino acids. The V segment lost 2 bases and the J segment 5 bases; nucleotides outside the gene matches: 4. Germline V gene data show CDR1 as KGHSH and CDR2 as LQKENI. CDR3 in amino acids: CASSPSGRRTGELFF. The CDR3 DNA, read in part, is TGTGCCAGCTCACCAAGCGGGAGACGGACCGGGGAG.

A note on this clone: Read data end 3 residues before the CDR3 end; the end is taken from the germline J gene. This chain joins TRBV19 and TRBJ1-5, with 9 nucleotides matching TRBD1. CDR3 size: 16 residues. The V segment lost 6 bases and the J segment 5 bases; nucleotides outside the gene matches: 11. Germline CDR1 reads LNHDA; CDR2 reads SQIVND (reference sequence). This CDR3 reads CASSPIRGQGHQPQHF. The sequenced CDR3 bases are TGTGCCAGTAGCCCGATTCGGGGACAGGGACATCAGCCC. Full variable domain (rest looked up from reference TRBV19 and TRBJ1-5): DGGITQSPKYLFRKEGQNVTLSCEQNLNHDAMYWYRQDPGQGLRLIYYSQIVNDFQKGDIAEGYSVSREKKESFPLTVTSAQKNPTAFYLCASSPIRGQGHQPQHFGDGTRLSIL.

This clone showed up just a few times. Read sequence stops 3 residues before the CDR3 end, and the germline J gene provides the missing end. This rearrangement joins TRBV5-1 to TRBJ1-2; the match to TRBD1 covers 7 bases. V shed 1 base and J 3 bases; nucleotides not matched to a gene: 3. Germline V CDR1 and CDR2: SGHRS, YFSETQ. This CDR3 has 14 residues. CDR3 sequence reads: CASSLTGDDYGYTF. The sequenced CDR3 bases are TGCGCCAGCAGCTTGACAGGGGACGACTATGGC.

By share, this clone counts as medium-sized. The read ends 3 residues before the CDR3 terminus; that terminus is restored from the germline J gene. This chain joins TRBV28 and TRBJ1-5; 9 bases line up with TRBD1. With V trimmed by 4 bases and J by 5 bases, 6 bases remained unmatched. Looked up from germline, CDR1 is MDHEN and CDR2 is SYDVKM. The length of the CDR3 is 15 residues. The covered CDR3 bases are TGTGCCAGCAGTTGGGACAGGGAATGGGATCAGCCC. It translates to CASSWDREWDQP. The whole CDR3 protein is CASSWDREWDQPQHF.

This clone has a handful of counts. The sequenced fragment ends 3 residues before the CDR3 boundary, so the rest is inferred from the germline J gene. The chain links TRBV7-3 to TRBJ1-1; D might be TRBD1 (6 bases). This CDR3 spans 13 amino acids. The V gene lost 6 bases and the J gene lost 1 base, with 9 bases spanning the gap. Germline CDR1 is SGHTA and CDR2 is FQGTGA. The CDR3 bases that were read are TGTGCCAGCAGTCCGGGACAGAACACTGAA. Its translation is CASSPGQNTE. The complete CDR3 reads CASSPGQNTEAFF.

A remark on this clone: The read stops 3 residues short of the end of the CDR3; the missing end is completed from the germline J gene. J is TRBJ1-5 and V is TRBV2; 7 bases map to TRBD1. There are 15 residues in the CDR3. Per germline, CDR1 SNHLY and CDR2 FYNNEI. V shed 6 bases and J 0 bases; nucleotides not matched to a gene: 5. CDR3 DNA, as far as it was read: TGTGCCAGCAGGATCGGGACAGTTAGCAATCAGCCC. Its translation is CASRIGTVSNQP. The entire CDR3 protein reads CASRIGTVSNQPQHF. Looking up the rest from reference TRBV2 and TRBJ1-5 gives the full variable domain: EPEVTQTPSHQVTQMGQEVILRCVPISNHLYFYWYRQILGQKVEFLVSFYNNEISEKSEIFDDQFSVERPDGSNFTLKIRSTKLEDSAMYFCASRIGTVSNQPQHFGDGTRLSIL.

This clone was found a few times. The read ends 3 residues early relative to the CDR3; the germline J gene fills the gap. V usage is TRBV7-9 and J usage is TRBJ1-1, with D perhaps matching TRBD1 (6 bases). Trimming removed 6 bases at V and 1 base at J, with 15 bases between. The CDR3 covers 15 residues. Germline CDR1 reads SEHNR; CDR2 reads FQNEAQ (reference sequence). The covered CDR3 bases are TGTGCCAGCAGGGCACCGGGACACCCGAACACTGAA. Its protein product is CASRAPGHPNTE. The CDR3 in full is CASRAPGHPNTEAFF.

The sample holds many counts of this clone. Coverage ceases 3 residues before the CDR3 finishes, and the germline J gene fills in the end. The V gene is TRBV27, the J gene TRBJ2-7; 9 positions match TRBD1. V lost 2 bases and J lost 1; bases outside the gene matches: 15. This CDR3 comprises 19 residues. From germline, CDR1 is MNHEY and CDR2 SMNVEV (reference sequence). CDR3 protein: CASSLIYVGQGPHSYEQYF. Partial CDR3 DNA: TGTGCCAGCAGTTTAATTTATGTAGGACAGGGGCCCCATTCCTACGAG.

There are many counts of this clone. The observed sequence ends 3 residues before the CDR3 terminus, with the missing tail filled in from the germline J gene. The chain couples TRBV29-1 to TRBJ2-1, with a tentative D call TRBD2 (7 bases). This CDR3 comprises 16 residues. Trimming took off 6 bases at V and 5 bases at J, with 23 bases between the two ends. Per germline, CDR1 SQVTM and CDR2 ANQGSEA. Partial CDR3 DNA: TGCAGCGTCGTCTCGCCTTACGGGGGGCGGCACAATGAG. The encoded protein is CSVVSPYGGRHNE. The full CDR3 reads CSVVSPYGGRHNEQFF.

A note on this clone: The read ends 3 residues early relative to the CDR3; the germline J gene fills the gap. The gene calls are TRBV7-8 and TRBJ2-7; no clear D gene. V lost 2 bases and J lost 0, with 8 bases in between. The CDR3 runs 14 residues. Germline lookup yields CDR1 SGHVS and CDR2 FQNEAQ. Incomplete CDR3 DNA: TGTGCCAGCAGCTTAAACTTTTACTCCTACGAG. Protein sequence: CASSLNFYSYE. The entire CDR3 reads CASSLNFYSYEQYF.

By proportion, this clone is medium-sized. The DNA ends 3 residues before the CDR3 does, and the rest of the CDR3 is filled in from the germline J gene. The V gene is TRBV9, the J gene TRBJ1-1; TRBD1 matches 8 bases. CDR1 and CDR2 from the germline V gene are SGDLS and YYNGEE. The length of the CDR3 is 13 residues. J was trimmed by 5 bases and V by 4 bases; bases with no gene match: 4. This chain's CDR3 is CASSPGTGTEAFF. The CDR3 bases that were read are TGTGCCAGCAGCCCCGGGACAGGTACTGAA.

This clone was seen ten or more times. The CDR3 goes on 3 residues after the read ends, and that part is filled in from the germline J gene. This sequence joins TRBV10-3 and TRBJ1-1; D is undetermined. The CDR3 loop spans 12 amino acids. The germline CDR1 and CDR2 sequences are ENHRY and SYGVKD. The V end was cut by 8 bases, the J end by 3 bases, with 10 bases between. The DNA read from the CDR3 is TGTGCCATCCGAACCGCGTACACTGAA. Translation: CAIRTAYTE. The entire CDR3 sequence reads CAIRTAYTEAFF.

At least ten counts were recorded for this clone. The CDR3 protein is CSAKPLAGFGQNIQYF. The sequenced part of the CDR3 DNA is TGCAGTGCTAAGCCACTAGCGGGATTCGGGCAAAACATT. V usage is TRBV20-1 and J usage is TRBJ2-4, with TRBD2 identical over 10 bases. The read terminates 3 residues before the CDR3 end, so the remaining end is supplied by the germline J gene. Unmatched junction bases numbered 11, after V lost 4 bases and J lost 5 bases. CDR1 is DFQATT, CDR2 SNEGSKA, per germline (reference sequence). The CDR3 is made up of 16 amino acids.